At least ten counts were recorded for the clone carrying this T cell receptor beta chain. This entry comes from a study of patients with pleural tuberculosis. TCRdb used MiXCR to reprocess the reads, holding one entry per CDR3 protein. Seen here are about 29,000 distinct CDR3 sequences, 18% observed once, and the top ten hold around 3.2%. CDR3 length equals 15 residues. Germline-derived CDR1 and CDR2 are KGHSH and LQKENI. Trimming left V 2 bases short and J 2 bases short, with 13 bases between. The TCR originated in a human donor with pleural tuberculosis. Input material: peripheral blood. This chain uses TRBV18 with TRBJ2-7; TRBD1 might be the D (6 bases). In DNA, the CDR3 is TGTGCCAGCTCACCAAATCAGGGGACAACCTACGAGCAGTACTTC. It translates to CASSPNQGTTYEQYF.